This T cell receptor (beta chain) emerged from a study of blood T cells in healthy people across ages. The second PCR ran about 6 to 12 cycles with a sample-barcoded 5' primer and J-beta primers. One entry per CDR3 protein results from TCRdb running MiXCR on the 5' RACE reads. The table has roughly 860,000 distinct CDR3 sequences, 62% seen once. The CDR3 has 15 residues. From germline, CDR1 is LGHDT and CDR2 YNNKEL (reference sequence). V gene TRBV3-1 combines with J gene TRBJ2-4, with a weak D call TRBD1 (6 bases). The J call could be wrong; TRBJ2-5 is a better fit for the DNA end. Specimen: blood. This clonotype was obtained from a man aged 25 to 40 in good health. CDR3 sequence: CASSQGDRLQETQYF. Written as DNA, the CDR3 is TGTGCCAGCAGCCAAGGCGACAGGCTACAAGAGACCCAGTACTTC.